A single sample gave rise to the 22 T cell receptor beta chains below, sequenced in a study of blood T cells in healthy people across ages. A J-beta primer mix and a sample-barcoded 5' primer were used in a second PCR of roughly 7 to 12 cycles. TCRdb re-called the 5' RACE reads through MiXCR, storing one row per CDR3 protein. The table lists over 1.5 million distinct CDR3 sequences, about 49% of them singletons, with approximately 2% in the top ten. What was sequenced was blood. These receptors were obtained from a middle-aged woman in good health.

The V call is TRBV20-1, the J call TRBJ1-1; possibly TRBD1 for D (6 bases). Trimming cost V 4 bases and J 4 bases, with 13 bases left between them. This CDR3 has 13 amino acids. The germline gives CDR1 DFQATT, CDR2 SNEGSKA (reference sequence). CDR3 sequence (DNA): TGCAGTGCTACGTACAGGGAACTCACTGAAGCTTTCTTT. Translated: CSATYRELTEAFF.

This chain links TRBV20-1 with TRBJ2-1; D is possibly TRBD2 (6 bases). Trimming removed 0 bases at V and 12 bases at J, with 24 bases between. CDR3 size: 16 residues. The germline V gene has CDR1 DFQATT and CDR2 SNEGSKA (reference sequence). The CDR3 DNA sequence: TGCAGTGCTAGAGATCAGAGCGGGCGGGGACGTCATGGGCAGTTCTTC. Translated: CSARDQSGRGRHGQFF.

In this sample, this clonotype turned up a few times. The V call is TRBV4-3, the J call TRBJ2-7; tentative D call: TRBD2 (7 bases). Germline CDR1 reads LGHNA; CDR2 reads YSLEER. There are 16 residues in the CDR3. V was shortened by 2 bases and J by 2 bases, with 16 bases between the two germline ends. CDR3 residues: CASSQSLGEGAYEQYF. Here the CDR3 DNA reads TGCGCCAGCAGCCAATCCCTCGGGGAGGGGGCCTACGAGCAGTACTTC.

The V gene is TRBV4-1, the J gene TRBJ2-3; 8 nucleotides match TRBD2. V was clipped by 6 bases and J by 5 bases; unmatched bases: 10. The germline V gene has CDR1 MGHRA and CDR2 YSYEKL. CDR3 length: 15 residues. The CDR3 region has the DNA TGCGCCAGCAGTGAAGTAGCGGGGTTTCAAGATACGCAGTATTTT. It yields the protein CASSEVAGFQDTQYF.

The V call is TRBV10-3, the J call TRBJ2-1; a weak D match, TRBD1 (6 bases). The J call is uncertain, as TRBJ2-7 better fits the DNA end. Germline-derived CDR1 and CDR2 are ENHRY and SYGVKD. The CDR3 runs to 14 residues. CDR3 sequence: CAISERTEYNEQYF. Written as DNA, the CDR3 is TGTGCCATCAGTGAGCGGACAGAGTACAATGAGCAGTACTTC.

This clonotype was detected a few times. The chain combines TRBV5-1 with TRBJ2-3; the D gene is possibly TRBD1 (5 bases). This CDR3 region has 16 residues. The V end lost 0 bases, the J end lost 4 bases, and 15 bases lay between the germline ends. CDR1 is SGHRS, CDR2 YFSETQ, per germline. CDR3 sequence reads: CASSLVPGRRADTQYF. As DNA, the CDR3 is TGCGCCAGCAGCTTGGTGCCAGGGCGACGAGCAGATACGCAGTATTTT.

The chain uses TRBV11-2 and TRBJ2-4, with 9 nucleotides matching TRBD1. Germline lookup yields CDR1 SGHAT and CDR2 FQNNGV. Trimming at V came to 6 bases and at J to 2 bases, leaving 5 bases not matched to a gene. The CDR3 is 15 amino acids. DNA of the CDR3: TGTGCCAGCAGAGGACAGGGGACGCCCAAAAACATTCAGTACTTC. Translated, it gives CASRGQGTPKNIQYF.

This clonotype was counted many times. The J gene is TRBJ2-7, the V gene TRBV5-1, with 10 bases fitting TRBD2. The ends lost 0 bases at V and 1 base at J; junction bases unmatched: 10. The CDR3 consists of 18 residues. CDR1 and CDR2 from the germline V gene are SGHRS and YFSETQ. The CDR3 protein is CASSLGPETSGPSYEQYF. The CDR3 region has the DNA TGCGCCAGCAGCTTGGGACCCGAGACTAGCGGGCCTTCCTACGAGCAGTACTTC. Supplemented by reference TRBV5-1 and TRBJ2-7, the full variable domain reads KAGVTQTPRYLIKTRGQQVTLSCSPISGHRSVSWYQQTPGQGLQFLFEYFSETQRNKGNFPGRFSGRQFSNSRSEMNVSTLELGDSALYLCASSLGPETSGPSYEQYFGPGTRLTVT.

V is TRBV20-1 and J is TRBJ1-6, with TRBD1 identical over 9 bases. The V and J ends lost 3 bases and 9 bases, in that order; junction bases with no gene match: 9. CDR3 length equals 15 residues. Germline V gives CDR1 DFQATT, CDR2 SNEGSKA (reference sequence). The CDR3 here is CSAREPGQGLSPLHF. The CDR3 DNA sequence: TGCAGTGCTAGGGAACCGGGACAGGGCCTTTCACCCCTCCACTTT.

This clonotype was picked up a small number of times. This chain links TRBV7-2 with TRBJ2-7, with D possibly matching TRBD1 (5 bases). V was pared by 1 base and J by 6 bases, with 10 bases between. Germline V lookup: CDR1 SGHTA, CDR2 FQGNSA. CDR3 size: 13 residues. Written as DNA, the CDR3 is TGTGCCAGCAGCTTAGGACCCCAGGGCGAGCAGTACTTC. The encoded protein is CASSLGPQGEQYF. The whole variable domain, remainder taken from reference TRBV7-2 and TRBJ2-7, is GAGVSQSPSNKVTEKGKDVELRCDPISGHTALYWYRQSLGQGLEFLIYFQGNSAPDKSGLPSDRFSAERTGGSVSTLTIQRTQQEDSAVYLCASSLGPQGEQYFGPGTRLTVT.

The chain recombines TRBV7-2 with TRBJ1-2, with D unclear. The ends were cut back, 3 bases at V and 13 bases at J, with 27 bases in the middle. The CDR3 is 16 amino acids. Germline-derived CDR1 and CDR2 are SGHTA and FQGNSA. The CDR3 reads CASSFSPQAQKPPSTF. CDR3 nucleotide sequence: TGTGCCAGCAGCTTTAGCCCTCAGGCACAGAAACCGCCTAGCACCTTC.

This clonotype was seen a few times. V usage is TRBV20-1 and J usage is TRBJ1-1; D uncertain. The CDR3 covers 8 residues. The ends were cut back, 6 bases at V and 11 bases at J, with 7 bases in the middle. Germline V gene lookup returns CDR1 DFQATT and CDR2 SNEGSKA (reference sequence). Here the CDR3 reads CSAQPAFF. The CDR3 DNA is TGCAGTGCCCAGCCCGCTTTCTTT.

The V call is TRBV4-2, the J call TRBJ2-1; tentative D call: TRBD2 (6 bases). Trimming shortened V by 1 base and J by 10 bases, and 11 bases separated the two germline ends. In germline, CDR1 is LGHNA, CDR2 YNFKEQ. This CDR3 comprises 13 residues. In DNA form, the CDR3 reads TGTGCCAGCAGCCAAGGCAGACGGGGGGAGCAGTTCTTC. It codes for CASSQGRRGEQFF.

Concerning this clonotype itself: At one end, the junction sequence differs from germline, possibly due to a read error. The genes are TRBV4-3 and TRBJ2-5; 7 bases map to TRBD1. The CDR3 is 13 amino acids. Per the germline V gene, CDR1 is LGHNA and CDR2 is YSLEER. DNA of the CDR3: TGCGCCGGCAGCCGGGACAGAGAGGAGACCCAGTACTTC. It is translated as CAGSRDREETQYF.

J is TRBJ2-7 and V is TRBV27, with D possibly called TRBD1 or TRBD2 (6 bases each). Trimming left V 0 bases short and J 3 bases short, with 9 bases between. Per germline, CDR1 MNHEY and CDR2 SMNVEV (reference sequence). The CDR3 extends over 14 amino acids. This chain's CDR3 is CASSLSRGLYEQYF. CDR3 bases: TGTGCCAGCAGTTTATCTCGGGGGCTCTACGAGCAGTACTTC.

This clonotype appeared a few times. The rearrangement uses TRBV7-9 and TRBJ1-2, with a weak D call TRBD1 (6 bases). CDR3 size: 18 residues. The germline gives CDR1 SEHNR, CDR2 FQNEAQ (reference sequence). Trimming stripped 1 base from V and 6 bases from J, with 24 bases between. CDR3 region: CASSLETRQVLLNHGYTF. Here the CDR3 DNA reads TGTGCCAGCAGCTTAGAGACGCGACAGGTGTTACTCAACCATGGCTACACCTTC.

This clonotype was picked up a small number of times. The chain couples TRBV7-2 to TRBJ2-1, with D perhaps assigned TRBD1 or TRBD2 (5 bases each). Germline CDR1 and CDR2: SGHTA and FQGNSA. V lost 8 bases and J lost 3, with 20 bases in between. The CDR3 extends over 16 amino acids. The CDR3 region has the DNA TGTGCCAGCTCCCGCCCCCCGGGGCCGGGCTACAATGAGCAGTTCTTC. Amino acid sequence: CASSRPPGPGYNEQFF.

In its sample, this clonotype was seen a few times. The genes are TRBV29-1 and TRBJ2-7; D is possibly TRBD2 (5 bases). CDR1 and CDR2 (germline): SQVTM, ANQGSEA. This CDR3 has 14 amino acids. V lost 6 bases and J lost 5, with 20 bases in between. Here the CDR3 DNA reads TGCAGCGTCCCTAGTCGCTCGCGGGTTAACGAGCAGTACTTC. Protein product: CSVPSRSRVNEQYF.

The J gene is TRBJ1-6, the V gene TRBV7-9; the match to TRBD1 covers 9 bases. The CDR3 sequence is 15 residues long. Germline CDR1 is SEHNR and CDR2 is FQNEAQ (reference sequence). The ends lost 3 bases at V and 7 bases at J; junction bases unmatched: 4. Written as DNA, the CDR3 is TGTGCCAGCAGCTTTCTGGGACAGGGAAATTCACCCCTCCACTTT. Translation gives CASSFLGQGNSPLHF. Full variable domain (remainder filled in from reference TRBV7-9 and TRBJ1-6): DTGVSQNPRHKITKRGQNVTFRCDPISEHNRLYWYRQTLGQGPEFLTYFQNEAQLEKSRLLSDRFSAERPKGSFSTLEIQRTEQGDSAMYLCASSFLGQGNSPLHFGNGTRLTVT.

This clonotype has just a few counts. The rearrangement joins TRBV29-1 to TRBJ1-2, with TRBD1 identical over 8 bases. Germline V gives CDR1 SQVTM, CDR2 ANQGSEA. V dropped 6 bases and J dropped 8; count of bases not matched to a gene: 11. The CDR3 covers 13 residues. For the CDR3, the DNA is TGCAGCGTGGACAGGGTATCAGGGGGAGGCTACACCTTC. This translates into CSVDRVSGGGYTF.

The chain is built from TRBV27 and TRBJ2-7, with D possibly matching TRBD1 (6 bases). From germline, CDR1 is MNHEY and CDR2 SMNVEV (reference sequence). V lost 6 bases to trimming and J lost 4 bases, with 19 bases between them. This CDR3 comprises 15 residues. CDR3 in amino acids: CASSPATGVPYEQYF. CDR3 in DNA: TGTGCCAGCAGCCCTGCGACAGGAGTGCCGTACGAGCAGTACTTC.

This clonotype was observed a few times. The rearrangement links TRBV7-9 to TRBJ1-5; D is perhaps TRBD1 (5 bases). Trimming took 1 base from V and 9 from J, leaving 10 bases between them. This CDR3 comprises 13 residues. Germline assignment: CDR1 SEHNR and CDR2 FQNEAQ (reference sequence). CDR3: CASSLGEGRPQHF. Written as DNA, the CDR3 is TGTGCCAGCAGCTTAGGGGAGGGACGGCCCCAGCATTTT.